Below are 14 T cell receptor beta chains sequenced from a single sample in a study of cytomegalovirus exposure and HLA in healthy donors. Primers: 60 Vbeta forward and 13 Jbeta reverse. Data came from immunoSEQ multiplex PCR; TCRdb stores just in-frame clones and leaves some out. The repertoire has 90,000 to 120,000 clones, more than 65% of them found once; the top ten carry more than 4%. The sequencing input was PBMCs. The receptors were sampled from a male donor in good health and CMV-seronegative.

This clone has only a few counts. V gene TRBV11-2 combines with J gene TRBJ2-2; 7 bases are shared with TRBD2. Germline CDR1 is SGHAT and CDR2 is FQNNGV. V lost 2 bases and J lost 5; bases outside the gene matches: 5. This CDR3 is 15 amino acids long. CDR3 region: CASSLLGGGTGELFF. The DNA for the CDR3 is TGTGCCAGCAGCTTACTTGGGGGGGGGACCGGGGAGCTGTTTTTT.

The gene calls are TRBV28 and TRBJ2-5; 8 bases are a match to TRBD2. The CDR3 contains 16 residues. Trimming took 2 bases from V and 1 from J; bases not matched to a gene: 6. Germline CDR1 and CDR2: MDHEN and SYDVKM. CDR3 in amino acids: CASSLRIAGPQETQYF. The CDR3 DNA sequence: TGTGCCAGCAGTTTACGGATAGCGGGGCCCCAAGAGACCCAGTACTTC.

V usage is TRBV5-6 and J usage is TRBJ1-2; D ambiguous. The CDR3 spans 12 residues. The ends were cut back, 7 bases at V and 4 bases at J, with 11 bases in the middle. Germline values: CDR1 SGHDT, CDR2 YYEEEE. The CDR3 coding sequence is TGTGCCAGCTACCGCATCGGCTATGGCTACACCTTC. It yields the protein CASYRIGYGYTF.

The gene calls are TRBV7-8 and TRBJ2-5; 12 bases align to TRBD2. Per germline, CDR1 SGHVS and CDR2 FQNEAQ. The CDR3 is 16 amino acids. With 5 bases clipped from V and 5 bases from J, the junction kept 9 bases outside the gene matches. The CDR3 sequence: CASSRLAGDVQETQYF. The CDR3 DNA follows: TGTGCCAGCAGCCGACTAGCGGGAGACGTTCAGGAGACCCAGTACTTC.

In regard to this clone: Other DNA sequences in the same sample also yield this CDR3. The chain is built from TRBV2 and TRBJ2-3, with no clear D. The germline gives CDR1 SNHLY, CDR2 FYNNEI. V was clipped by 0 bases and J by 0 bases, with 7 bases between them. The CDR3 length is 15 residues. The CDR3 bases are TGTGCCAGCAGTGAAGCCGTCGTTAGCACAGATACGCAGTATTTT. As protein: CASSEAVVSTDTQYF. Full variable domain (remainder filled in from reference TRBV2 and TRBJ2-3): EPEVTQTPSHQVTQMGQEVILRCVPISNHLYFYWYRQILGQKVEFLVSFYNNEISEKSEIFDDQFSVERPDGSNFTLKIRSTKLEDSAMYFCASSEAVVSTDTQYFGPGTRLTVL.

The V and J genes are TRBV5-5 and TRBJ1-1, with D maybe TRBD1 (6 bases). Trimming took 4 bases from V and 1 from J, leaving 8 bases between them. The CDR3 loop spans 13 amino acids. Germline CDR1 is SGHKS and CDR2 is YYEKEE (reference sequence). In DNA, the CDR3 is TGTGCCAGCAGCGCGACAGGGAACACTGAAGCTTTCTTT. It encodes CASSATGNTEAFF.

J is TRBJ2-1 and V is TRBV4-2, with D possibly TRBD1 on 5 matching bases. The CDR3 is 10 residues long. Germline lookup yields CDR1 LGHNA and CDR2 YNFKEQ. V was shortened by 8 bases and J by 9 bases, with 8 bases between the two germline ends. For the CDR3, the DNA is TGTGCCAGCTTAGGGGTTGAGCAGTTCTTC. Amino acids: CASLGVEQFF.

The chain couples TRBV6-8 to TRBJ2-3; 10 bases agree with TRBD1. Germline CDR1 reads MNHGY; CDR2 reads SAAAGT. This CDR3 has 16 amino acids. The junction had 4 bases not matched to a gene; V was cut back by 2 bases and J by 2 bases. CDR3 sequence reads: CASSYGTGVSTDTQYF. As DNA, the CDR3 is TGTGCCAGCAGTTACGGGACAGGGGTCTCCACAGATACGCAGTATTTT.

This sequence joins TRBV30 and TRBJ1-3; 8 bases fit TRBD1. V was pared by 3 bases and J by 4 bases, with 2 bases of the junction left unmatched. Germline V gives CDR1 GTSNPN, CDR2 SVGIG (reference sequence). The CDR3 totals 13 residues. CDR3 in amino acids: CAWRQGVGNTIYF. DNA for the CDR3: TGTGCCTGGAGACAGGGGGTCGGAAACACCATATATTTT.

J is TRBJ1-2 and V is TRBV5-1; 9 bases line up with TRBD1. The CDR3 is 17 amino acids. V lost 0 bases, J lost 4 bases, and 10 bases stayed unmatched. Germline V gene lookup returns CDR1 SGHRS and CDR2 YFSETQ. As DNA, the CDR3 is TGCGCCAGCAGCTTGGCGGGGGGGACAGGGTCCGGCTATGGCTACACCTTC. This encodes CASSLAGGTGSGYGYTF.

V and J are TRBV10-3 and TRBJ1-1; no clear D. V shed 8 bases and J shed 0 bases, with 13 bases lying between them. This CDR3 is 14 amino acids long. The V gene's germline CDR1 is ENHRY and CDR2 SYGVKD. The CDR3 sequence: CAISTVIMNTEAFF. The CDR3 nucleotides read TGTGCCATCTCTACCGTTATTATGAACACTGAAGCTTTCTTT.

V is TRBV7-5 and J is TRBJ2-7; the table's D call of TRBD2 was not tested on the DNA. TRBV7-5 represents a pseudogene. The CDR3 spans 14 residues. CDR3 region: CVRSYRRSSYEQYF. CDR3 bases: TGTGTCAGAAGCTATCGGAGGAGCTCCTACGAGCAGTACTTC.

This clone was recorded a few times. This rearrangement joins TRBV7-9 to TRBJ1-2; D remains ambiguous. The CDR3 is made up of 13 amino acids. CDR1 is SEHNR and CDR2 is FQNEAQ in the germline V gene (reference sequence). Trimming stripped 6 bases from V and 8 bases from J, with 16 bases between. The CDR3 DNA is TGTGCCAGCAGGAGACACCTCTCGGGGGGCTACACCTTC. Encoded protein: CASRRHLSGGYTF.

The chain is built from TRBV5-1 and TRBJ2-7; 7 bases agree with TRBD2. The CDR3 loop spans 14 amino acids. J was trimmed by 3 bases and V by 4 bases; bases with no gene match: 7. From germline, CDR1 is SGHRS and CDR2 YFSETQ. This chain's CDR3 is CASSVGGPLYEQYF. The CDR3, as DNA: TGCGCCAGCAGCGTGGGAGGGCCCCTCTACGAGCAGTACTTC.